The 21 T cell receptor beta chains below all came from one sample that was sequenced in a study of cytomegalovirus exposure and HLA in healthy donors. The PCR was carried out with 60 Vbeta primers and 13 Jbeta primers. The repertoire was sequenced with immunoSEQ multiplex PCR; TCRdb's copy has only in-frame clones and lacks some. The sample holds over 35,000 clones; almost 70% are singletons and the top ten take roughly 4%. The sample comprised PBMCs. These receptors came from a middle-aged man in good health and CMV-seronegative.

This chain links TRBV5-4 with TRBJ1-1, with 9 bases lining up with TRBD1. This CDR3 is 13 amino acids long. V was pared by 2 bases and J by 5 bases, with 1 base of the junction left unmatched. In germline, CDR1 is SGHNT, CDR2 YYREEE (reference sequence). This CDR3 reads CASSLQGATEAFF. The CDR3 nucleotides read TGTGCCAGCAGCTTACAGGGGGCGACTGAAGCTTTCTTT.

This clone has more than one count but fewer than ten. The chain is built from TRBV29-1 and TRBJ1-3; a weak D match, TRBD1 (6 bases). This CDR3 region has 13 residues. Trimming left V 5 bases short and J 2 bases short, with 10 bases between. The germline CDR1 and CDR2 sequences are SQVTM and ANQGSEA. CDR3 nucleotide sequence: TGCAGCGTTCAGGGGTCGACTGGAAACACCATATATTTT. It encodes CSVQGSTGNTIYF.

This clone was seen a handful of times. The rearrangement links TRBV2 to TRBJ2-3; D may be TRBD1 (6 bases). Germline CDR1 is SNHLY and CDR2 is FYNNEI. The CDR3 runs to 15 residues. The V end lost 10 bases, the J end lost 5 bases, and 22 bases lay between the germline ends. CDR3 nucleotides: TGTGCCACCAAACCGGTCCAGGGGATGGGAGATACGCAGTATTTT. This sequence encodes CATKPVQGMGDTQYF.

This rearrangement joins TRBV29-1 to TRBJ1-1; 10 bases map to TRBD1. The germline gives CDR1 SQVTM, CDR2 ANQGSEA. The CDR3 is 15 residues long. V was clipped by 1 base and J by 10 bases; unmatched bases: 12. The CDR3 bases are TGCAGCGTTGAAGGTTGGGACAGGGGCGGAGTTGGAGCTTTCTTT. It is translated as CSVEGWDRGGVGAFF.

The rearrangement joins TRBV4-1 to TRBJ1-2; a weak D match, TRBD1 (5 bases). Per the germline V gene, CDR1 is MGHRA and CDR2 is YSYEKL. Trimming took off 6 bases at V and 6 bases at J, with 20 bases between the two ends. The CDR3 has 15 residues. CDR3 sequence: CASSYLETEKNGYTF. CDR3 nucleotide sequence: TGCGCCAGCAGTTATCTCGAGACAGAGAAGAATGGCTACACCTTC.

The rearrangement links TRBV30 to TRBJ1-2; perhaps TRBD1 as D (6 bases). The CDR3 length is 16 residues. Trimming stripped 6 bases from V and 5 bases from J, with 25 bases between. CDR1 is GTSNPN and CDR2 is SVGIG in the germline V gene (reference sequence). CDR3 loop: CACLPGDIIAGYGYTF. The CDR3 DNA reads as TGTGCCTGTCTTCCCGGGGACATTATAGCGGGGTATGGCTACACCTTC.

This chain links TRBV10-3 with TRBJ2-5, with a weak D call TRBD2 (6 bases). This CDR3 has 14 residues. Trimming cost V 0 bases and J 2 bases, with 7 bases left between them. Germline lookup yields CDR1 ENHRY and CDR2 SYGVKD. The CDR3 loop reads CAISESGGQETQYF. The CDR3 DNA follows: TGTGCCATCAGTGAGTCTGGGGGGCAAGAGACCCAGTACTTC.

This rearrangement joins TRBV13 to TRBJ2-1, with 12 bases aligning to TRBD2. V lost 5 bases to trimming and J lost 3 bases; unmatched junction nucleotides: 5. The CDR3 consists of 16 residues. Looked up from germline, CDR1 is PRHDT and CDR2 is FYEKMQ (reference sequence). The CDR3 loop reads CASSPRTSGVYNEQFF. Here the CDR3 DNA reads TGTGCCAGCAGCCCCCGGACTAGCGGGGTCTACAATGAGCAGTTCTTC. The full variable domain, with the rest looked up from reference TRBV13 and TRBJ2-1, is AAGVIQSPRHLIKEKRETATLKCYPIPRHDTVYWYQQGPGQDPQFLISFYEKMQSDKGSIPDRFSAQQFSDYHSELNMSSLELGDSALYFCASSPRTSGVYNEQFFGPGTRLTVL.

This rearrangement joins TRBV30 to TRBJ1-4; TRBD1 agrees at 8 bases. V gave up 7 bases and J gave up 3 bases; unmatched junction bases: 13. CDR3 length equals 16 residues. Germline V gene data show CDR1 as GTSNPN and CDR2 as SVGIG (reference sequence). DNA of the CDR3: TGTGCCTTCGGACAGGGCTTGAGCGGCGCTAATGAAAAACTGTTTTTT. Its protein is CAFGQGLSGANEKLFF. Based on the CDR3 plus reference TRBV30 and TRBJ1-4, the full variable domain is SQTIHQWPATLVQPVGSPLSLECTVEGTSNPNLYWYRQAAGRGLQLLFYSVGIGQISSEVPQNLSASRPQDRQFILSSKKLLLSDSGFYLCAFGQGLSGANEKLFFGSGTQLSVL.

V and J are TRBV11-2 and TRBJ2-7; D is ambiguous. V gave up 3 bases and J gave up 5 bases, with 11 bases separating them. This CDR3 contains 13 residues. In germline, CDR1 is SGHAT, CDR2 FQNNGV. The CDR3 protein is CASSLASSHEQYF. Here the CDR3 DNA reads TGTGCCAGCAGCTTGGCCTCTAGTCACGAGCAGTACTTC.

The chain combines TRBV6-1 with TRBJ1-5, with TRBD1 as a possible D gene (5 bases). CDR3 length: 14 amino acids. Germline values: CDR1 MNHNS, CDR2 SASEGT. Trimming took off 1 base at V and 7 bases at J, with 11 bases between the two ends. CDR3 coding DNA: TGTGCCAGCAGTGAAGAGGCAGGGAACCAGCCCCAGCATTTT. Protein sequence: CASSEEAGNQPQHF.

This rearrangement joins TRBV4-2 to TRBJ1-3; D is uncertain. The V end was cut by 0 bases, the J end by 0 bases, with 9 bases between. CDR1 and CDR2 from the germline V gene are LGHNA and YNFKEQ. This CDR3 has 16 residues. CDR3 region: CASSQEVGSSGNTIYF. DNA of the CDR3: TGTGCCAGCAGCCAAGAAGTAGGGAGCTCTGGAAACACCATATATTTT.

The chain has TRBV29-1 and TRBJ2-7; 9 bases map to TRBD1. Germline-derived CDR1 and CDR2 are SQVTM and ANQGSEA. With V trimmed by 7 bases and J by 9 bases, 19 bases remained unmatched. The CDR3 sequence is 15 residues long. CDR3 amino acids: CSAALDSTGGTGQYF. The CDR3, as DNA: TGCAGCGCGGCCTTAGACTCGACAGGGGGGACGGGGCAGTACTTC.

The chain links TRBV30 to TRBJ1-3; D is perhaps TRBD1 (6 bases). Germline V lookup: CDR1 GTSNPN, CDR2 SVGIG (reference sequence). The CDR3 sequence is 16 residues long. V lost 5 bases and J lost 0, with 17 bases in between. The CDR3 nucleotides read TGTGCCTGGGGGAAGGGGGTCTACTCCTCTGGAAACACCATATATTTT. This sequence encodes CAWGKGVYSSGNTIYF. The complete variable domain, with remaining parts taken from reference TRBV30 and TRBJ1-3, reads SQTIHQWPATLVQPVGSPLSLECTVEGTSNPNLYWYRQAAGRGLQLLFYSVGIGQISSEVPQNLSASRPQDRQFILSSKKLLLSDSGFYLCAWGKGVYSSGNTIYFGEGSWLTVV.

The table lists this clone with a count of one. For the CDR3, the DNA is TGCGCCAGCAGCCAACGGACAGGGGATCCCAGTGAGCAGTTCTTC. It specifies CASSQRTGDPSEQFF. The rearrangement uses TRBV4-1 and TRBJ2-1; 9 bases line up with TRBD1. The CDR3 is 15 amino acids. V gave up 2 bases and J gave up 9 bases; unmatched junction bases: 8. Germline-derived CDR1 and CDR2 are MGHRA and YSYEKL.

The rearrangement uses TRBV29-1 and TRBJ2-3, with unresolved D. The CDR3 extends over 14 amino acids. CDR1 SQVTM and CDR2 ANQGSEA come from the germline V gene. Trimming shortened V by 3 bases and J by 0 bases, and 10 bases separated the two germline ends. The CDR3 region has the DNA TGCAGCGTTGAGATTCGGTCTAGCACAGATACGCAGTATTTT. Translation: CSVEIRSSTDTQYF.

The genes are TRBV6-5 and TRBJ1-2; weak D call: TRBD1 (5 bases). The CDR3 totals 13 residues. From germline, CDR1 is MNHEY and CDR2 SVGAGI. Trimming stripped 2 bases from V and 8 bases from J, with 12 bases between. CDR3 nucleotide sequence: TGTGCCAGCAGTTACGTGGGGGGAATGGGCTACACCTTC. This sequence encodes CASSYVGGMGYTF.

J is TRBJ1-2 and V is TRBV11-2; 7 nucleotides agree with TRBD1. The junction had 5 bases not matched to a gene; V was cut back by 2 bases and J by 8 bases. Germline V CDR1 and CDR2: SGHAT, FQNNGV. The CDR3 consists of 13 residues. CDR3 sequence (DNA): TGTGCCAGCAGCTTAAGTGCAGGGGGAGGCTACACCTTC. Translating gives CASSLSAGGGYTF.

The chain combines TRBV28 with TRBJ2-7, with 7 bases aligning to TRBD2. The trim removed 2 bases at V and 6 bases at J, leaving 7 bases unmatched. The CDR3 spans 14 residues. Germline CDR1 and CDR2: MDHEN and SYDVKM. CDR3 in amino acids: CASSLRSGAAEQYF. Here the CDR3 DNA reads TGTGCCAGCAGTTTACGCAGCGGGGCTGCCGAGCAGTACTTC.

V is TRBV5-1 and J is TRBJ1-1; 8 positions agree with TRBD1. Germline values: CDR1 SGHRS, CDR2 YFSETQ. The CDR3 covers 14 residues. V dropped 0 bases and J dropped 6; count of bases not matched to a gene: 4. CDR3: CASSLAGQGAEAFF. The CDR3 region has the DNA TGCGCCAGCAGCTTGGCCGGACAGGGCGCTGAAGCTTTCTTT.

V usage is TRBV14 and J usage is TRBJ2-2; 10 nucleotides match TRBD2. Germline trimming cut 6 bases from V and 4 bases from J; bases unmatched to any gene: 5. The CDR3 covers 15 residues. The germline V gene has CDR1 SGHDN and CDR2 FVKESK. The CDR3, as DNA: TGTGCCAGCAGTCCTAGCGGGGGCCTCACCGGGGAGCTGTTTTTT. Its protein product is CASSPSGGLTGELFF.